Below are 13 T cell receptor beta chains sequenced from a single sample in a study of beta chain features in type 1 diabetes. Sequencing targeted expressed TCRB transcripts, as all isolated RNA had been reverse transcribed. Assay used: immunoSEQ multiplex PCR; TCRdb lists only in-frame clones, some missing. Of 10,000 to 15,000 clones in the sample, 45% to 50% are singletons; the top ten hold around 0.97%. The source material was stem cell memory CD4+ T cells from blood. Receptors originate from a man between 18 and 29 years old in good health.

The rearrangement joins TRBV19 to TRBJ2-7; D gene ambiguous. V shed 8 bases and J shed 0 bases, with 14 bases lying between them. The germline gives CDR1 LNHDA, CDR2 SQIVND (reference sequence). This CDR3 is 14 amino acids long. The CDR3 nucleotides are TGTGCCAGTGGATCAGGTCATACCTCCTACGAGCAGTACTTC. As protein: CASGSGHTSYEQYF. Based on the CDR3 plus reference TRBV19 and TRBJ2-7, the full variable domain is DGGITQSPKYLFRKEGQNVTLSCEQNLNHDAMYWYRQDPGQGLRLIYYSQIVNDFQKGDIAEGYSVSREKKESFPLTVTSAQKNPTAFYLCASGSGHTSYEQYFGPGTRLTVT.

This clone was seen only a few times. The rearrangement uses TRBV29-1 and TRBJ1-2, with 7 positions matching TRBD1. V was pared by 7 bases and J by 0 bases, with 5 bases of the junction left unmatched. The CDR3 consists of 13 residues. CDR1 SQVTM and CDR2 ANQGSEA come from the germline V gene. The DNA of the CDR3 is TGCAGCGCAGGGACAGCTTCTAACTATGGCTACACCTTC. Translating it yields CSAGTASNYGYTF.

This rearrangement joins TRBV7-9 to TRBJ1-6, with D uncertain. V lost 8 bases, J lost 9 bases, and 17 bases lay in between. Germline CDR1 SEHNR, CDR2 FQNEAQ (reference sequence). This CDR3 spans 14 amino acids. CDR3 in DNA: TGTGCCAGCTGCCCCGGGTCCACTATTTCACCCCTCCACTTT. Protein sequence: CASCPGSTISPLHF. Based on the CDR3 plus reference TRBV7-9 and TRBJ1-6, the full variable domain is DTGVSQNPRHKITKRGQNVTFRCDPISEHNRLYWYRQTLGQGPEFLTYFQNEAQLEKSRLLSDRFSAERPKGSFSTLEIQRTEQGDSAMYLCASCPGSTISPLHFGNGTRLTVT.

Only a few counts were recorded for this clone. J is TRBJ2-7 and V is TRBV11-2; 7 positions agree with TRBD2. The CDR3 loop spans 13 amino acids. V lost 5 bases, J lost 9 bases, and 10 bases stayed unmatched. CDR1 is SGHAT and CDR2 is FQNNGV in the germline V gene. CDR3 region: CASSPQPWEGQYF. The CDR3 DNA reads TGTGCCAGCAGCCCGCAACCTTGGGAGGGGCAGTACTTC.

This chain joins TRBV7-8 and TRBJ2-7; tentative D call: TRBD1 (8 bases). The ends were cut back, 3 bases at V and 6 bases at J, with 21 bases in the middle. Germline CDR1 reads SGHVS; CDR2 reads FQNEAQ. The CDR3 extends over 16 amino acids. The CDR3 reads CASSFLQGGGLGEQYF. The CDR3 coding sequence is TGTGCCAGCAGCTTCCTACAGGGGGGGGGTTTGGGCGAGCAGTACTTC.

The chain joins TRBV19 to TRBJ1-3; 7 bases align to TRBD1. CDR1 and CDR2 from the germline V gene are LNHDA and SQIVND (reference sequence). V shed 7 bases, J shed 1 base, and the junction held 7 bases outside the gene matches. The CDR3 sequence is 15 residues long. The CDR3 spells CASTWDRSSGNTIYF. CDR3 nucleotide sequence: TGTGCCAGTACCTGGGACAGATCATCTGGAAACACCATATATTTT.

The rearrangement uses TRBV7-2 and TRBJ2-1; D is unclear. Germline assignment: CDR1 SGHTA and CDR2 FQGNSA. This CDR3 has 12 amino acids. Trimming removed 10 bases from V and 2 bases from J, with 9 bases in between. In DNA, the CDR3 is TGTGCCACCGCACGGGCCTACAATGAGCAGTTCTTC. Residues: CATARAYNEQFF.

The chain couples TRBV9 to TRBJ2-3, with 15 bases identical to TRBD2. This CDR3 is built from 17 residues. The V gene end was trimmed by 0 bases and the J gene end by 6 bases; junction bases not matched to a gene: 5. Germline lookup yields CDR1 SGDLS and CDR2 YYNGEE. CDR3 loop: CASSVGGLAGGSDTQYF. The CDR3 DNA reads TGTGCCAGCAGCGTAGGGGGACTAGCGGGGGGTAGTGATACGCAGTATTTT.

V is TRBV7-2 and J is TRBJ1-4, with TRBD1 as a possible D gene (6 bases). V lost 3 bases and J lost 4, with 15 bases in between. This CDR3 has 16 residues. Per germline, CDR1 SGHTA and CDR2 FQGNSA. CDR3 amino acids: CASSFRQGTGNEKLFF. CDR3 bases: TGTGCCAGCAGCTTTAGGCAGGGGACGGGTAATGAAAAACTGTTTTTT.

This clone has only a few counts. This rearrangement joins TRBV6-6 to TRBJ1-6, with D perhaps TRBD1 (5 bases). Trimming cost V 5 bases and J 5 bases, with 16 bases left between them. The germline V gene has CDR1 MNHNY and CDR2 SVGAGI (reference sequence). The CDR3 spans 16 residues. In DNA, the CDR3 is TGTGCCAGCAGTCTCCAGGGTGGAGGGAATAATTCACCCCTCCACTTT. Translating gives CASSLQGGGNNSPLHF.

This rearrangement joins TRBV7-2 to TRBJ2-7, with D maybe TRBD2 (6 bases). The CDR3 is made up of 16 amino acids. V lost 5 bases and J lost 0, with 17 bases in between. The germline V gene has CDR1 SGHTA and CDR2 FQGNSA. The CDR3 loop is CASSPPGTPNSYEQYF. In DNA, the CDR3 is TGTGCCAGCAGCCCCCCCGGGACTCCGAACTCCTACGAGCAGTACTTC.

The sample holds a few counts of this clone. The chain employs TRBV7-2 and TRBJ1-6; tentative D call: TRBD1 (5 bases). This CDR3 is 13 amino acids long. CDR1 is SGHTA, CDR2 FQGNSA, per germline. V was trimmed by 6 bases and J by 5 bases, leaving 8 bases between them. The DNA of the CDR3 is TGTGCCAGCAGGACAGAGGATAATTCACCCCTCCACTTT. As protein: CASRTEDNSPLHF.

This chain uses TRBV6-6 with TRBJ1-5, with 9 positions matching TRBD1. The V segment lost 0 bases and the J segment 6 bases; nucleotides outside the gene matches: 6. CDR1 is MNHNY, CDR2 SVGAGI, per germline (reference sequence). The CDR3 is 16 amino acids. The CDR3 spells CASSYSGQGIFQPQHF. CDR3 sequence (DNA): TGTGCCAGCAGTTACTCGGGACAGGGCATTTTTCAGCCCCAGCATTTT.